These T cell receptor beta chains were read from a single sample in a study of blood T cells in healthy people across ages. TCRdb fed the 5' RACE reads into MiXCR, producing one record per CDR3 protein. Of about 900,000 distinct CDR3 sequences in the sample, around 46% are singletons; the top ten hold over 10%. Input material: blood. The source is a man aged 30 to 45 in good health. The CDR3 runs from the conserved cysteine through the conserved F or W. A D gene is named only where the DNA matches it firmly. Size tells how often a clone was seen (once, few, many) or the class of an expanded clone, and some rows leave it out.

v_call: TRBV29-1; j_call: TRBJ2-1; d_call: TRBD2; clone_size: -; cdr3_aa: CSVVGAGGLMTYNEQFF; cdr3_nt: TGCAGCGTTGTCGGAGCGGGAGGACTTATGACCTACAATGAGCAGTTCTTC
v_call: TRBV12-2; j_call: TRBJ2-3; d_call: -; clone_size: -; cdr3_aa: CASRPSPGGRTDTQYF; cdr3_nt: TGTGCAAGTCGCCCGTCCCCTGGAGGCCGCACAGATACGCAGTATTTT
v_call: TRBV4-3; j_call: TRBJ2-3; d_call: TRBD2; clone_size: many; cdr3_aa: CASSQDPTSGASSTDTQYF; cdr3_nt: TGCGCCAGCAGCCAAGATCCGACTAGCGGGGCATCTAGCACAGATACGCAGTATTTT
v_call: TRBV5-1; j_call: TRBJ1-2; d_call: -; clone_size: -; cdr3_aa: CASSLDAGNYGCTF; cdr3_nt: TGCGCCAGCAGCTTGGACGCGGGGAACTATGGCTGCACCTTC
v_call: TRBV6-1; j_call: TRBJ2-7; d_call: TRBD1; clone_size: few; cdr3_aa: CASTTGSDYEQYF; cdr3_nt: TGTGCCAGCACGACAGGGTCCGACTACGAGCAGTACTTC
v_call: TRBV29-1; j_call: TRBJ2-7; d_call: -; clone_size: few; cdr3_aa: CSVKGGYEQYF; cdr3_nt: TGCAGCGTTAAAGGAGGGTACGAGCAGTACTTC
v_call: TRBV12-5; j_call: TRBJ2-5; d_call: -; clone_size: few; cdr3_aa: CASGLVPETQYF; cdr3_nt: TGTGCTAGTGGTTTGGTCCCAGAGACCCAGTACTTC
v_call: TRBV20-1; j_call: TRBJ1-1; d_call: TRBD1; clone_size: -; cdr3_aa: CSVKSGGNEAFF; cdr3_nt: TGCAGTGTCAAGTCAGGGGGAAATGAAGCTTTCTTT
v_call: TRBV12-3/TRBV12-4; j_call: TRBJ1-2; d_call: -; clone_size: -; cdr3_aa: CATAPGVNYGYTF; cdr3_nt: TGTGCCACGGCCCCAGGGGTTAACTATGGCTACACCTTC
v_call: TRBV6-5; j_call: TRBJ1-2; d_call: -; clone_size: -; cdr3_aa: CASTDKSNYGYTF; cdr3_nt: TGTGCCAGCACCGACAAGTCTAACTATGGCTACACCTTC
v_call: TRBV2; j_call: TRBJ2-7; d_call: -; clone_size: -; cdr3_aa: CASSAGHGHRQYF; cdr3_nt: TGTGCCAGCAGTGCGGGACATGGACATCGGCAGTACTTC
v_call: TRBV24-1; j_call: TRBJ2-5; d_call: -; clone_size: -; cdr3_aa: CATSGGFNNEQYF; cdr3_nt: TGTGCCACCAGTGGAGGGTTCAACAATGAGCAGTACTTC
v_call: TRBV13; j_call: TRBJ2-5; d_call: -; clone_size: -; cdr3_aa: CASSGGAGETQYF; cdr3_nt: TGTGCCAGCAGCGGTGGCGCGGGGGAGACCCAGTACTTC
v_call: TRBV12-3/TRBV12-4; j_call: TRBJ2-5; d_call: TRBD2; clone_size: many; cdr3_aa: CASSSGLAGGQETQYF; cdr3_nt: TGTGCCAGCAGTTCGGGACTAGCGGGGGGCCAAGAGACCCAGTACTTC
v_call: TRBV5-1; j_call: TRBJ1-4; d_call: -; clone_size: -; cdr3_aa: CASSLEDTNEKLFF; cdr3_nt: TGCGCCAGCAGCTTGGAGGACACGAATGAAAAACTGTTTTTT
v_call: TRBV2; j_call: TRBJ1-2; d_call: TRBD1; clone_size: once; cdr3_aa: CASTEQGAKYGYTF; cdr3_nt: TGTGCCAGCACCGAACAGGGGGCGAAGTATGGCTACACCTTC
v_call: TRBV5-1; j_call: TRBJ2-3; d_call: TRBD2; clone_size: -; cdr3_aa: CASSSVAGGPNTQYF; cdr3_nt: TGCGCCAGCAGCTCCGTCGCGGGGGGGCCGAATACGCAGTATTTT
v_call: TRBV28; j_call: TRBJ2-4; d_call: -; clone_size: few; cdr3_aa: CASTAQGGNIQYF; cdr3_nt: TGTGCCAGCACGGCTCAGGGAGGAAACATTCAGTACTTC
v_call: TRBV3-1; j_call: TRBJ1-6; d_call: TRBD1; clone_size: many; cdr3_aa: CASSRGQDNSPLHF; cdr3_nt: TGTGCCAGCAGCCGGGGACAGGATAATTCACCCCTCCACTTT
v_call: TRBV28; j_call: TRBJ2-7; d_call: TRBD2; clone_size: few; cdr3_aa: CASTQWEREGSFIIYEQYF; cdr3_nt: TGTGCCAGCACCCAATGGGAGCGGGAAGGTTCGTTTATCATCTACGAGCAGTACTTC
v_call: TRBV20-1; j_call: TRBJ2-7; d_call: TRBD1; clone_size: -; cdr3_aa: CSARRQGPGEQYF; cdr3_nt: TGCAGTGCTAGGCGACAGGGACCTGGCGAGCAGTACTTC
v_call: TRBV20-1; j_call: TRBJ1-4; d_call: TRBD1; clone_size: -; cdr3_aa: CSVPTGGIEKLFF; cdr3_nt: TGCAGTGTCCCGACAGGGGGTATAGAAAAACTGTTTTTT
v_call: TRBV24-1; j_call: TRBJ2-3; d_call: TRBD1; clone_size: few; cdr3_aa: CATSAVDRGLSDTQYF; cdr3_nt: TGTGCCACCAGTGCCGTCGACAGGGGGCTTTCAGATACGCAGTATTTT
v_call: TRBV5-6; j_call: TRBJ2-7; d_call: TRBD1; clone_size: -; cdr3_aa: CASSSNRGVVYEQYF; cdr3_nt: TGTGCCAGCAGCTCGAACAGGGGTGTGGTCTACGAGCAGTACTTC
v_call: TRBV3-1; j_call: TRBJ2-1; d_call: -; clone_size: -; cdr3_aa: CASSPLGSSYNEQFF; cdr3_nt: TGTGCCAGCAGCCCCCTCGGGAGCTCCTACAATGAGCAGTTCTTC
v_call: TRBV27; j_call: TRBJ2-7; d_call: TRBD1; clone_size: -; cdr3_aa: CASSLSPDGTGYEQYF; cdr3_nt: TGTGCCAGCAGTTTATCCCCTGACGGGACAGGCTACGAGCAGTACTTC
v_call: TRBV12-3/TRBV12-4; j_call: TRBJ2-7; d_call: -; clone_size: -; cdr3_aa: CASSPLDGRGEQYF; cdr3_nt: TGTGCCAGCAGTCCCCTAGATGGTAGGGGCGAGCAGTACTTC
v_call: TRBV2; j_call: TRBJ2-1; d_call: TRBD2; clone_size: -; cdr3_aa: CARGGSGRYNEQFF; cdr3_nt: TGTGCCAGGGGGGGTAGCGGGCGGTACAATGAGCAGTTCTTC
v_call: TRBV3-1; j_call: TRBJ2-7; d_call: -; clone_size: -; cdr3_aa: CASSQEGRDEQYF; cdr3_nt: TGTGCCAGCAGCCAAGAAGGCAGGGACGAGCAGTACTTC
v_call: TRBV30; j_call: TRBJ2-3; d_call: TRBD2; clone_size: -; cdr3_aa: CAWSQDSGGAVDTQYF; cdr3_nt: TGTGCCTGGAGCCAGGATAGCGGGGGGGCCGTAGATACGCAGTATTTT
v_call: TRBV9; j_call: TRBJ1-2; d_call: -; clone_size: few; cdr3_aa: CASSVGGGYYGYTF; cdr3_nt: TGTGCCAGCAGCGTAGGGGGGGGATACTATGGCTACACCTTC
v_call: TRBV20-1; j_call: TRBJ2-2; d_call: -; clone_size: -; cdr3_aa: CSARFTGASSTGELFF; cdr3_nt: TGCAGTGCTAGGTTTACCGGGGCCTCTTCGACTGGGGAGCTGTTTTTT